The 10 T cell receptor beta chains presented below share a single source sample, sequenced in a study of vaccination effects on CD4 cells after COVID-19. Ahead of sequencing, the ViraFEST assay grew antigen-specific CD4+ T cells using viral peptide pools. Cultured cells yielded isolated CD4+ T cells after roughly 11 days. Among the vaccine recipients, none had a prior SARS-CoV-2 infection, and nucleocapsid antibodies were negative. TCRdb's copy holds only in-frame clones and misses some; the assay was immunoSEQ multiplex PCR. The table has 55,000 or so clones, around 67% seen once. These receptors' antigens are unknown. Material: CD4+ T cells from PBMCs cultured with SARS-CoV-2 spike peptides, obtained before COVID-19 vaccination. Source of these receptors: a human donor who received a COVID-19 vaccine.

This chain uses TRBV7-2 with TRBJ1-3; D ambiguous. The germline gives CDR1 SGHTA, CDR2 FQGNSA. V was cut by 1 base and J by 8 bases, with 15 bases left in between. CDR3 length: 15 residues. CDR3 sequence (DNA): TGTGCCAGCAGCTTAGGAACGGGCAGCGGAGACACCATATATTTT. Translating it yields CASSLGTGSGDTIYF.

This chain uses TRBV19 with TRBJ2-3; D assignment may be TRBD1 or TRBD2 (7 bases each). V lost 4 bases, J lost 9 bases, and 26 bases lay in between. The CDR3 is made up of 17 amino acids. CDR1 and CDR2 (germline): LNHDA, SQIVND (reference sequence). DNA of the CDR3: TGTGCCAGTAGTACCCCCCCCAACAGGGGAGGGAGCAGAACGCAGTATTTT. It is translated as CASSTPPNRGGSRTQYF.

The chain joins TRBV7-2 to TRBJ1-3; D is ambiguous. The CDR3 sequence is 17 residues long. Germline V gene lookup returns CDR1 SGHTA and CDR2 FQGNSA. V lost 0 bases, J lost 0 bases, and 12 bases lay in between. The CDR3 loop reads CASSLAGGRGSGNTIYF. The CDR3 nucleotides read TGTGCCAGCAGCTTAGCGGGAGGACGGGGCTCTGGAAACACCATATATTTT.

This chain links TRBV9 with TRBJ2-3, with 8 bases aligning to TRBD1. Germline V gene sequence: CDR1 SGDLS, CDR2 YYNGEE. This CDR3 is 15 amino acids long. V dropped 3 bases and J dropped 4; count of bases not matched to a gene: 7. CDR3 residues: CASSARRTGSDTQYF. The CDR3 coding sequence is TGTGCCAGCAGCGCACGGAGGACAGGGTCAGATACGCAGTATTTT.

This chain links TRBV7-2 with TRBJ2-2, with unresolved D. V gave up 3 bases and J gave up 1 base, with 6 bases separating them. The germline V gene encodes CDR1 SGHTA and CDR2 FQGNSA. The CDR3 sequence is 14 residues long. DNA for the CDR3: TGTGCCAGCAGCTTGAACAGGAACACCGGGGAGCTGTTTTTT. Translating it yields CASSLNRNTGELFF.

This clone came up a few times. The chain is built from TRBV7-9 and TRBJ1-1, with 7 bases lining up with TRBD1. In germline, CDR1 is SEHNR, CDR2 FQNEAQ (reference sequence). Losses at the gene ends were 5 bases for V and 2 bases for J; bases not matched to a gene: 8. The CDR3 runs to 15 residues. The CDR3 DNA reads as TGTGCCAGCAGCGGGAGAGGGACAGACAACACTGAAGCTTTCTTT. Amino acid sequence: CASSGRGTDNTEAFF.

The V call is TRBV7-9, the J call TRBJ1-5, with D unresolved. The CDR3 extends over 13 amino acids. Trimming pared 1 base from V and 6 bases from J, leaving 7 bases between. Germline assignment: CDR1 SEHNR and CDR2 FQNEAQ (reference sequence). The CDR3 is CASSLGVSQPQHF. The CDR3 region has the DNA TGTGCCAGCAGCTTAGGAGTATCTCAGCCCCAGCATTTT.

This clone was detected only a few times. V usage is TRBV30 and J usage is TRBJ2-3; no definite D call. Germline V gives CDR1 GTSNPN, CDR2 SVGIG (reference sequence). Trimming removed 0 bases at V and 4 bases at J, with 8 bases between. This CDR3 contains 13 residues. The CDR3 is CAWSVPPADTQYF. Here the CDR3 DNA reads TGTGCCTGGAGTGTACCCCCTGCAGATACGCAGTATTTT.

This chain uses TRBV2 with TRBJ2-7; 9 bases agree with TRBD1. Germline V lookup: CDR1 SNHLY, CDR2 FYNNEI. The trim removed 6 bases at V and 3 bases at J, leaving 6 bases unmatched. The CDR3 length is 14 residues. The CDR3 DNA follows: TGTGCCAGCAGGCTAGGGACAGGGAGCTACGAGCAGTACTTC. Its translation is CASRLGTGSYEQYF.

This clone was recorded only once. This sequence joins TRBV3-1 (or the pseudogene TRBV3-2) and TRBJ2-1; 9 nucleotides line up with TRBD2. The length of the CDR3 is 17 residues. With V trimmed by 0 bases and J by 4 bases, 7 bases remained unmatched. The germline V gene has CDR1 LGHDT and CDR2 YNNKEL (reference sequence). The CDR3 loop is CASSQDRAGGRYNEQFF. CDR3 sequence (DNA): TGTGCCAGCAGCCAAGATCGGGCGGGGGGGCGTTACAATGAGCAGTTCTTC.